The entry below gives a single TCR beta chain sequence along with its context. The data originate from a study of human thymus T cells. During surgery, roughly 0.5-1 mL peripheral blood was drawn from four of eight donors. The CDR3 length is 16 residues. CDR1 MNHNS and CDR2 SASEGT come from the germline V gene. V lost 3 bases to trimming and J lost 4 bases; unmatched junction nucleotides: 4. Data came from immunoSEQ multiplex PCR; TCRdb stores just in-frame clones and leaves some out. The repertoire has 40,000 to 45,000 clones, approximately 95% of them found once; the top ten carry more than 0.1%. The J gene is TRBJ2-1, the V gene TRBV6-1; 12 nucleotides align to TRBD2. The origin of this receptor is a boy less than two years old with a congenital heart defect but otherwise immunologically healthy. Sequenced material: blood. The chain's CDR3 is CASSDQLAGGYNEQFF. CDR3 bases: TGTGCCAGCAGTGACCAACTAGCGGGGGGATACAATGAGCAGTTCTTC.